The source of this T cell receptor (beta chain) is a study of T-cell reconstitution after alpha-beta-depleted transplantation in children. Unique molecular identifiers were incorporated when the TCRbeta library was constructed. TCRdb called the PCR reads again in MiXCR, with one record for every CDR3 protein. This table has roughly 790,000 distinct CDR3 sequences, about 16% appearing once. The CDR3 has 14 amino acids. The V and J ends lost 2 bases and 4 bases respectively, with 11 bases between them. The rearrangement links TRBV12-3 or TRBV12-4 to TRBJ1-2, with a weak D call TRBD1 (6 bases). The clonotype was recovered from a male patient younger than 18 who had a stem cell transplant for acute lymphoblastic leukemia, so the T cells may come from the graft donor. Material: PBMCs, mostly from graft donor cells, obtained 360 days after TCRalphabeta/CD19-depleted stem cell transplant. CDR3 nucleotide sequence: TGTGCCAGCAGTTTATCTCAAGGGGGCTATGGCTACACCTTC. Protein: CASSLSQGGYGYTF.